Below, 26 T cell receptor beta chains from the same sample are listed, as sequenced in a study of T cell responses to AZD1222 COVID-19 vaccine. TCRdb's copy holds only in-frame clones and misses some; the assay was immunoSEQ multiplex PCR. The sample contains just over 8,000 clones, around nine tenths of which appear only once. The material was peripheral blood, obtained 28 days after the second AZD1222 dose. The origin of the receptors is an adult who received the AZD1222 COVID-19 vaccine.

The chain carries TRBV28 and TRBJ1-5; TRBD1 matches at 7 bases. The germline CDR1 and CDR2 sequences are MDHEN and SYDVKM. This CDR3 contains 13 residues. V dropped 11 bases and J dropped 0; count of bases not matched to a gene: 4. The CDR3: CAVRQGSNQPQHF. The CDR3 bases are TGTGCCGTACGACAGGGTAGCAATCAGCCCCAGCATTTT.

The chain employs TRBV11-1 and TRBJ1-1; D gene unclear. Trimming took off 5 bases at V and 0 bases at J, with 7 bases between the two ends. Germline CDR1 reads SGHAT; CDR2 reads FQDESV (reference sequence). The CDR3 is 13 amino acids. The CDR3 protein is CASSPGLNTEAFF. The CDR3 nucleotides read TGTGCCAGCAGCCCGGGTCTGAACACTGAAGCTTTCTTT.

This chain links TRBV6-2 or TRBV6-3 with TRBJ2-5; tentatively, D is TRBD1 (5 bases). The length of the CDR3 is 16 residues. Trimming took off 0 bases at V and 3 bases at J, with 14 bases between the two ends. Germline-derived CDR1 and CDR2 are MNHEY and SVGEGT. The CDR3 reads CASSYSGIGAEETQYF. CDR3 coding DNA: TGTGCCAGCAGTTACTCGGGTATAGGGGCCGAAGAGACCCAGTACTTC.

This rearrangement joins TRBV7-2 to TRBJ2-7; the D is unclear. The V gene's germline CDR1 is SGHTA and CDR2 FQGNSA. The CDR3 runs to 13 residues. The V and J ends lost 1 base and 6 bases respectively, with 10 bases between them. As DNA, the CDR3 is TGTGCCAGCAGCTTAGAGGCCGAGACCGAGCAGTACTTC. Translating it yields CASSLEAETEQYF.

The DNA of the CDR3 is TGTGCCACCAAGGGACGCTTGAACACTGAAGCTTTCTTT. This encodes CATKGRLNTEAFF. The rearrangement uses TRBV24-1 and TRBJ1-1, with D possibly matching TRBD1 (5 bases). CDR1 is KGHDR and CDR2 is SFDVKD in the germline V gene. This CDR3 has 13 residues. Trimming stripped 8 bases from V and 0 bases from J, with 9 bases between.

J is TRBJ1-1 and V is TRBV7-2; D is undetermined. This CDR3 contains 13 residues. Germline loops: CDR1 SGHTA, CDR2 FQGNSA. V was cut by 5 bases and J by 2 bases, with 9 bases left in between. The CDR3 bases are TGTGCCAGCAGCCAACAACATAACACTGAAGCTTTCTTT. It yields the protein CASSQQHNTEAFF.

The gene calls are TRBV19 and TRBJ2-1, with D perhaps matching TRBD2 (7 bases). Germline-derived CDR1 and CDR2 are LNHDA and SQIVND (reference sequence). This CDR3 spans 16 amino acids. Trimming pared 3 bases from V and 5 bases from J, leaving 17 bases between. CDR3 sequence: CASSINRAGANNEQFF. The CDR3 DNA reads TGTGCCAGTAGTATTAATCGGGCGGGGGCCAACAATGAGCAGTTCTTC.

The chain has TRBV5-1 and TRBJ1-5; 8 bases are shared with TRBD1. The CDR3 is 15 residues long. V lost 4 bases, J lost 2 bases, and 5 bases stayed unmatched. Per the germline V gene, CDR1 is SGHRS and CDR2 is YFSETQ. The CDR3 sequence is CASSRTGRGNQPQHF. The CDR3 DNA sequence: TGCGCCAGCAGCCGGACAGGGCGCGGCAATCAGCCCCAGCATTTT.

The chain carries TRBV7-2 and TRBJ1-5, with D possibly TRBD1 on 5 matching bases. Germline V lookup: CDR1 SGHTA, CDR2 FQGNSA. The V gene lost 1 base and the J gene lost 6 bases, with 13 bases spanning the gap. The CDR3 length is 15 residues. CDR3 region: CASSLGTLQGQPQHF. The CDR3 nucleotides are TGTGCCAGCAGCTTAGGGACATTACAAGGTCAGCCCCAGCATTTT.

The chain is built from TRBV19 and TRBJ2-7; weak D call: TRBD1 (5 bases). The V gene lost 9 bases and the J gene lost 4 bases, with 19 bases spanning the gap. Per the germline V gene, CDR1 is LNHDA and CDR2 is SQIVND (reference sequence). CDR3 length equals 14 residues. CDR3 residues: CASAETHGAYEQYF. For the CDR3, the DNA is TGTGCCAGCGCGGAAACTCATGGGGCATACGAGCAGTACTTC.

CDR3 in amino acids: CASSPWGSGQGGYGYTF. The CDR3 DNA reads TGTGCCAGCAGCCCGTGGGGGTCGGGACAGGGTGGGTATGGCTACACCTTC. The chain links TRBV27 to TRBJ1-2; TRBD1 aligns across 9 bases. From germline, CDR1 is MNHEY and CDR2 SMNVEV (reference sequence). The CDR3 loop spans 17 amino acids. The V gene end was trimmed by 6 bases and the J gene end by 5 bases; junction bases not matched to a gene: 16.

V gene TRBV28 combines with J gene TRBJ2-7, with D possibly being TRBD2 (6 bases). The V gene's germline CDR1 is MDHEN and CDR2 SYDVKM. V was shortened by 11 bases and J by 2 bases, with 16 bases between the two germline ends. This CDR3 is 13 amino acids long. CDR3 DNA sequence: TGTGCCGAGGGGCGGGACGACACCTACGAGCAGTACTTC. This translates into CAEGRDDTYEQYF.

The rearrangement joins TRBV12-3 or TRBV12-4 to TRBJ2-7, with D perhaps TRBD1 or TRBD2 (5 bases each). V lost 8 bases, J lost 2 bases, and 7 bases lay in between. The CDR3 has 11 amino acids. The CDR3 nucleotides read TGTGCCAGCGAGGGGACCTACGAGCAGTACTTC. This gives the protein CASEGTYEQYF.

The rearrangement joins TRBV7-2 to TRBJ1-4; a weak D match, TRBD1 (5 bases). The CDR3 runs 14 residues. Germline CDR1 and CDR2: SGHTA and FQGNSA. Trimming removed 3 bases from V and 7 bases from J, with 12 bases in between. The CDR3, as DNA: TGTGCCAGCAGCTTGGGGGGGTTTTTTGAAAAACTGTTTTTT. It yields the protein CASSLGGFFEKLFF.

Only a few counts were recorded for this clone. The genes are TRBV9 and TRBJ1-2; a possible D gene is TRBD1 (5 bases). Per the germline V gene, CDR1 is SGDLS and CDR2 is YYNGEE. The CDR3 runs to 15 residues. Trimming shortened V by 4 bases and J by 0 bases, and 13 bases separated the two germline ends. CDR3 sequence: CASSPGSLSNYGYTF. DNA of the CDR3: TGTGCCAGCAGCCCAGGGAGCCTTTCTAACTATGGCTACACCTTC.

V and J are TRBV2 and TRBJ2-6; no reliable D call. Trimming left V 3 bases short and J 0 bases short, with 6 bases between. CDR1 is SNHLY, CDR2 FYNNEI, per germline. This CDR3 contains 15 residues. CDR3 coding DNA: TGTGCCAGCAGTGATGGCGTCTCTGGGGCCAACGTCCTGACTTTC. This translates into CASSDGVSGANVLTF. Together with reference TRBV2 and TRBJ2-6, the CDR3 gives the full variable domain: EPEVTQTPSHQVTQMGQEVILRCVPISNHLYFYWYRQILGQKVEFLVSFYNNEISEKSEIFDDQFSVERPDGSNFTLKIRSTKLEDSAMYFCASSDGVSGANVLTFGAGSRLTVL.

The chain recombines TRBV18 with TRBJ2-7; a weak D match, TRBD1 (5 bases). CDR3 length: 14 amino acids. From germline, CDR1 is KGHSH and CDR2 LQKENI. Trimming shortened V by 0 bases and J by 4 bases, and 10 bases separated the two germline ends. For the CDR3, the DNA is TGTGCCAGCTCACCACCGGGGCTAAGGTACGAGCAGTACTTC. Translated: CASSPPGLRYEQYF.

The rearrangement joins TRBV5-1 to TRBJ2-1; 8 bases fit TRBD1. CDR3 length equals 13 residues. V trimming: 3 bases; J trimming: 8 bases; junction bases outside the gene matches: 4. CDR1 is SGHRS, CDR2 YFSETQ, per germline. The CDR3 spells CASSWRTGYEQFF. As DNA, the CDR3 is TGCGCCAGCAGCTGGCGGACAGGGTATGAGCAGTTCTTC.

The chain carries TRBV28 and TRBJ2-3; TRBD2 matches at 10 bases. The CDR3 contains 18 residues. The V gene end was trimmed by 5 bases and the J gene end by 0 bases; junction bases not matched to a gene: 11. Germline assignment: CDR1 MDHEN and CDR2 SYDVKM. This CDR3 reads CASSPSGGAPASTDTQYF. The CDR3 nucleotides are TGTGCCAGCAGTCCCAGCGGGGGGGCCCCAGCAAGCACAGATACGCAGTATTTT.

The chain uses TRBV4-1 and TRBJ2-5; D possibly corresponds to TRBD2 (5 bases). CDR1 is MGHRA and CDR2 is YSYEKL in the germline V gene. The CDR3 has 15 amino acids. Trimming took off 1 base at V and 2 bases at J, with 11 bases between the two ends. This CDR3 reads CASSQVGIGQETQYF. DNA of the CDR3: TGCGCCAGCAGCCAAGTCGGGATTGGACAAGAGACCCAGTACTTC.

The chain uses TRBV2 and TRBJ1-5; TRBD1 matches 9 bases. The CDR3 totals 15 residues. V shed 5 bases, J shed 6 bases, and the junction held 8 bases outside the gene matches. Germline V gene data show CDR1 as SNHLY and CDR2 as FYNNEI. This CDR3 is CASSLNRGLGQPQHF. CDR3 bases: TGTGCCAGCAGTCTTAACAGGGGGCTGGGTCAGCCCCAGCATTTT.

The rearrangement joins TRBV29-1 to TRBJ2-3; either TRBD1 or TRBD2 may supply D (5 bases each). Germline V gives CDR1 SQVTM, CDR2 ANQGSEA. The CDR3 spans 13 residues. The V end was cut by 4 bases, the J end by 5 bases, with 13 bases between. CDR3 DNA sequence: TGCAGCGTTGCTGGGACCTCGGGAGATACGCAGTATTTT. Translating gives CSVAGTSGDTQYF.

The rearrangement links TRBV30 to TRBJ1-1; perhaps TRBD1 as D (5 bases). V lost 0 bases to trimming and J lost 3 bases, with 8 bases between them. This CDR3 spans 13 amino acids. Germline V lookup: CDR1 GTSNPN, CDR2 SVGIG (reference sequence). CDR3: CAWSVQVYTEAFF. Here the CDR3 DNA reads TGTGCCTGGAGTGTACAGGTGTACACTGAAGCTTTCTTT.

The V call is TRBV9, the J call TRBJ1-6, with D perhaps TRBD1 (6 bases). This CDR3 has 18 residues. The germline V and J ends were trimmed by 0 bases and 1 base, with 14 bases remaining between them. Looked up from germline, CDR1 is SGDLS and CDR2 is YYNGEE. The DNA of the CDR3 is TGTGCCAGCAGCGTAGATGGGCAGGGGAGGTCCTATAATTCACCCCTCCACTTT. It specifies CASSVDGQGRSYNSPLHF.

V and J are TRBV3-1 (or the pseudogene TRBV3-2) and TRBJ2-7, with D possibly being TRBD1 (6 bases). This CDR3 comprises 14 residues. CDR1 is LGHDT, CDR2 YNNKEL, per germline (reference sequence). V shed 3 bases and J shed 0 bases, with 9 bases lying between them. CDR3 nucleotide sequence: TGTGCCAGCAGCCACGGACAGAGCTCCTACGAGCAGTACTTC. Its translation: CASSHGQSSYEQYF.

This sequence joins TRBV5-4 and TRBJ2-7; TRBD2 aligns across 13 bases. J was trimmed by 6 bases and V by 4 bases; bases with no gene match: 13. CDR1 and CDR2 from the germline V gene are SGHNT and YYREEE (reference sequence). The CDR3 has 17 amino acids. The CDR3 nucleotides are TGTGCCAGCAGCCCCGGGACTAGCGGGATTCGACCTATCGAGCAGTACTTC. Protein product: CASSPGTSGIRPIEQYF.